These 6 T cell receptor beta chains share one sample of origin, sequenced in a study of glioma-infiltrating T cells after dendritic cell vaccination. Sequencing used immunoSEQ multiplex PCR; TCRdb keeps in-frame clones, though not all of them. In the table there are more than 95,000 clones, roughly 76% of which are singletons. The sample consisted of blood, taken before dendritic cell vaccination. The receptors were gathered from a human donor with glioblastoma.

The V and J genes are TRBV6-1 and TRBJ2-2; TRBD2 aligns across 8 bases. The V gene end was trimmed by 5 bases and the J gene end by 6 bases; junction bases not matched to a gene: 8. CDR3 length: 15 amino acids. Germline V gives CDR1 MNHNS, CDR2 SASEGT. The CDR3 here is CASSPGRGAAGELFF. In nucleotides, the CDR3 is TGTGCCAGCAGTCCTGGGCGGGGGGCGGCCGGGGAGCTGTTTTTT.

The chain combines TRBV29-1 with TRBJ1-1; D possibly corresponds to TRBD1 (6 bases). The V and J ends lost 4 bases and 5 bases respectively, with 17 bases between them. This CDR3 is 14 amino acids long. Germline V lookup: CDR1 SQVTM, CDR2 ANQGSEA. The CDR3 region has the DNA TGCAGCGTTGCCGCCACAGGGTATAGAACTGAAGCTTTCTTT. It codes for CSVAATGYRTEAFF.

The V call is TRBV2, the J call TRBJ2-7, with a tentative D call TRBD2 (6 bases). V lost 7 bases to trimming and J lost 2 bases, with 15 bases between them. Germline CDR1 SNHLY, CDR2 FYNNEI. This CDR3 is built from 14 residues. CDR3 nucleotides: TGTGCCAGCACCGGGACTCTTAAGGCCTACGAGCAGTACTTC. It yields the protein CASTGTLKAYEQYF. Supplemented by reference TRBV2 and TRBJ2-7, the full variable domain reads EPEVTQTPSHQVTQMGQEVILRCVPISNHLYFYWYRQILGQKVEFLVSFYNNEISEKSEIFDDQFSVERPDGSNFTLKIRSTKLEDSAMYFCASTGTLKAYEQYFGPGTRLTVT.

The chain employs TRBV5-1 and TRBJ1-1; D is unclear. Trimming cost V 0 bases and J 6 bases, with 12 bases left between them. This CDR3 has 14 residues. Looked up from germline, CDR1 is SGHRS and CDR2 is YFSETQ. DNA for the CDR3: TGCGCCAGCAGCTTGGTTGGGGAGAGTTCTGAAGCTTTCTTT. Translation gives CASSLVGESSEAFF.

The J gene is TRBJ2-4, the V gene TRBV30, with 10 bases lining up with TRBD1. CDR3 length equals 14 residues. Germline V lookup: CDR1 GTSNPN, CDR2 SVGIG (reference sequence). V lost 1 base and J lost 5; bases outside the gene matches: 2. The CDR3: CAWSAGTGENIQYF. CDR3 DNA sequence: TGTGCCTGGAGTGCCGGGACAGGGGAAAACATTCAGTACTTC.

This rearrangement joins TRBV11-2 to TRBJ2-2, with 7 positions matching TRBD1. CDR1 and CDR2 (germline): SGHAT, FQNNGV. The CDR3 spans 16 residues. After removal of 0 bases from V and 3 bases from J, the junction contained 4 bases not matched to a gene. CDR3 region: CASSLEYDRDTGELFF. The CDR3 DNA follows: TGTGCCAGCAGCTTAGAATACGACAGGGACACCGGGGAGCTGTTTTTT.